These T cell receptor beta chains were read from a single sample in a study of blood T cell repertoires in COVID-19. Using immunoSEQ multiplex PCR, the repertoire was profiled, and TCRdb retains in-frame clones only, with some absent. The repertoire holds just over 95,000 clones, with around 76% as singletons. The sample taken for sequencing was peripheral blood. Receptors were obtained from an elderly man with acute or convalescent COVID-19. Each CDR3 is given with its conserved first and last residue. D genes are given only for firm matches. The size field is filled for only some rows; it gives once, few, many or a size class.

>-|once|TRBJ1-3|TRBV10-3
TGTGCCCTCCAAGGGAGCACTGGAAACACCATATATTTT
CALQGSTGNTIYF
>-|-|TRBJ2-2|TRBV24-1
TGTGCCACCAAGCAGGGGTCCGGGGAGCTGTTTTTT
CATKQGSGELFF
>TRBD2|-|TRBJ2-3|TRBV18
TGTGCCAGCTTACTAGCGGGGAGCACAGATACGCAGTATTTT
CASLLAGSTDTQYF
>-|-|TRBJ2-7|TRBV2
TGTGCCAGCAGTGAAGCGCTTCTGGCCTCCTACGAGCAGTACTTC
CASSEALLASYEQYF
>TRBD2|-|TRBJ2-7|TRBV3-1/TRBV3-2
TGTGCCAGCAGCCAACAACGGGGGGGCTCCTACGAGCAGTACTTC
CASSQQRGGSYEQYF
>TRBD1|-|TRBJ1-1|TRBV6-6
TGTGCCAGCAGTTACACCTTGGGACAGGGGTTCACTGAAGCTTTCTTT
CASSYTLGQGFTEAFF
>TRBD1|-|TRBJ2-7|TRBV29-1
TGCAGCGTCGTTAGGGACAGGGGGAGTACCTACGAGCAGTACTTC
CSVVRDRGSTYEQYF
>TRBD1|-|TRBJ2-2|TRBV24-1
TGTGCCACCAGTGATCATGCCACTCAGGGGGCGAGCACCGGGGAGCTGTTTTTT
CATSDHATQGASTGELFF
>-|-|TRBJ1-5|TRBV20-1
TGCAGTGCTAGTTTTTCCGCGTCCGTGGATCAGCCCCAGCATTTT
CSASFSASVDQPQHF
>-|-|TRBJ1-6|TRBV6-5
TGTGCCGCGACCCGGGACAAGGGTTCACCCCTCCACTTT
CAATRDKGSPLHF
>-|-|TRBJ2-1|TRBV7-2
TGTGCCAGCAGACCGGCTGGTGACTCCTCCGTCTACAATGAGCAGTTCTTC
CASRPAGDSSVYNEQFF
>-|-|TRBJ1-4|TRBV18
TGTGCCAGCTCACCGGGGAGGCAGAACAATGAAAAACTGTTTTTT
CASSPGRQNNEKLFF
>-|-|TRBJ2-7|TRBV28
TGTGCCAGCAGTTTAGGTCAGTACGAGCAGTACTTC
CASSLGQYEQYF
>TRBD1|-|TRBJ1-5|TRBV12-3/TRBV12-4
TGTGCCAGCAAGGGGGCGGCCCATCAGCCCCAGCATTTT
CASKGAAHQPQHF
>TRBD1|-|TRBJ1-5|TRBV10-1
TGCGCCAGCAGGGGGGGACAGGTTTTTTATAGCAATCAGCCCCAGCATTTT
CASRGGQVFYSNQPQHF
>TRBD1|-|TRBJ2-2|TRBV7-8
TGTGCCAGCAGCGCCACAGGGGGCGCTTTCAACACCGGGGAGCTGTTTTTT
CASSATGGAFNTGELFF
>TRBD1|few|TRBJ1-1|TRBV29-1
TGCAGCGTTATGACAGGGGGTGTGACGAACACTGAAGCTTTCTTT
CSVMTGGVTNTEAFF
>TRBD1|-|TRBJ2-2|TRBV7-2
TGTGCCAGCAGTCGGGATGAACAGGGGGCTCGGACCGGGGAGCTGTTTTTT
CASSRDEQGARTGELFF
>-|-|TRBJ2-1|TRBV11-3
TGTGCCAGCAGCTTAGGTACGGGAGCGTACAATGAGCAGTTCTTC
CASSLGTGAYNEQFF
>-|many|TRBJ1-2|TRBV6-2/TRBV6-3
TGTGCCAGCAGTTACATCGCTCGGTATGGCTACACCTTC
CASSYIARYGYTF
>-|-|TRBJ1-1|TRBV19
TGTGCCAGTAGTATAGTCGAGACAGGTCTACAAAGGGCTTTCTTT
CASSIVETGLQRAFF
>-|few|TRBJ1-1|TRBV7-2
TGTGCCAGCAGCTCAACCGGGACATCGAACACTGAAGCTTTCTTT
CASSSTGTSNTEAFF
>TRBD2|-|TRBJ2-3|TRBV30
TGTGCCTGGAGAATCGGGGGGGCGGGGACCGATACGCAGTATTTT
CAWRIGGAGTDTQYF
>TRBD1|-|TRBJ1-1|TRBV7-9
TGTGCCAGCAGCTCGAGGACAGGGTCTGAAGCTTTCTTT
CASSSRTGSEAFF
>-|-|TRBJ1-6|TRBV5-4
TGTGCCAGCAGCATACAGGGAAGGATGTCACCCCTCCACTTT
CASSIQGRMSPLHF
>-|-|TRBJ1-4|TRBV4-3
TGCGCCAGCAGCCAACGAACCCCCGGGGAAAAACTGTTTTTT
CASSQRTPGEKLFF